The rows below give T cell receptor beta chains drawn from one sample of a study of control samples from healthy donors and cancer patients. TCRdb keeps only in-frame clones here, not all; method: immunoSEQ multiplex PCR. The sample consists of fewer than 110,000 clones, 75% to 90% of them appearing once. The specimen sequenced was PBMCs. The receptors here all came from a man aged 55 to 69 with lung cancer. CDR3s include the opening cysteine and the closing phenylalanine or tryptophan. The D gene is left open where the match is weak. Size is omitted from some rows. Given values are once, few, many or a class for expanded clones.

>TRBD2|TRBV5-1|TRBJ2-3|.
TGCGCCAGCAGCCCCGGAGTAGCGGGGGGTGGGACGCAGTATTTT
CASSPGVAGGGTQYF
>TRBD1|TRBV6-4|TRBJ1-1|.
TGTGCCAGCAGTGACTTATTCGGGACAGGGGAAGCTTTCTTT
CASSDLFGTGEAFF
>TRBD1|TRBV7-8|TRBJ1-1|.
TGTGCCAGCAGCTTGAAACTGACAGGGCCGGGAGCTTTCTTT
CASSLKLTGPGAFF
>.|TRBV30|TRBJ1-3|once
TGTGCCTGTAAACACGCCTCTGGAAACACCATATATTTT
CACKHASGNTIYF
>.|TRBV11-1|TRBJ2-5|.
TGTGCCAGCAGATCGGATTATACCCCAGAGACCCAGTACTTC
CASRSDYTPETQYF
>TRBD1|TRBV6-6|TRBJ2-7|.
TGTGCCAGCAGTAATGGACAGGGGGGACCCTACGAGCAGTACTTC
CASSNGQGGPYEQYF
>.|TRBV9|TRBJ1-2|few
TGTGCCAGCAGCGTAGCCGACTTGGGGGAATACGGCTACACCTTC
CASSVADLGEYGYTF
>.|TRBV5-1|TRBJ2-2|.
TGCGCCAGCAGCCCCGGACCCATTACGAACACCGGGGAGCTGTTTTTT
CASSPGPITNTGELFF
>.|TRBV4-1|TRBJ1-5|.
TGCGCCAGCAGCCAAGGGACAGTTTTTAGCAATCAGCCCCAGCATTTT
CASSQGTVFSNQPQHF
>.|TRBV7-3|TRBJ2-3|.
TGTGCCAGCAGCGTAAGCGGTACAGATACGCAGTATTTT
CASSVSGTDTQYF
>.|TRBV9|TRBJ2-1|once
TGTGCCAGCGGGGGGCTAGCCTACAATGAGCAGTTCTTC
CASGGLAYNEQFF
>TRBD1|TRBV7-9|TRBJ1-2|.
TGTGCCAGCAGCCATGAACAGGGGGGTAACTATGGCTACACCTTC
CASSHEQGGNYGYTF
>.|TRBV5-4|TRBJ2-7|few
TGTGCCAGCAGCCGTAACGCTCCCTCCTACGAGCAGTACTTC
CASSRNAPSYEQYF
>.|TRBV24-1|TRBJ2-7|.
TGTGCCACTTGGACCTACGAGCAGTACTTC
CATWTYEQYF
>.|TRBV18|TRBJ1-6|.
TGTGCCAGCTCACCGGAGGCAGAGAATTCACCCCTCCACTTT
CASSPEAENSPLHF
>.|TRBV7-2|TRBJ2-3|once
TGTGCCAGCAGCGTCGGACTCTTAACGCAGTATTTT
CASSVGLLTQYF
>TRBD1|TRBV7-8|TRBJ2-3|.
TGTGCCAGCAGCGCAACAGGGGGCGCATCAGATACGCAGTATTTT
CASSATGGASDTQYF
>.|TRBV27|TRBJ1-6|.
TGTGCCAGTACGTCGGAGGGGGGAGGGATTAGACCCCTCCACTTT
CASTSEGGGIRPLHF
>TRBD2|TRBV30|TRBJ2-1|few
TGTGCCTGGACCCCCGGGACTAGGGGCAATGAGCAGTTCTTC
CAWTPGTRGNEQFF
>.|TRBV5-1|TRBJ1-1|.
TGCGCCAGCAGCTCCCAGGGAGGGAACACTGAAGCTTTCTTT
CASSSQGGNTEAFF
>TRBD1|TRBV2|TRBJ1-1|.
TGTGCCAGCAATAGACAGGGAGAAGCTTTCTTT
CASNRQGEAFF
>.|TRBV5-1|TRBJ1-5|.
TGCGCCAGCAGCTTGGGGGGGGTGAGTCAGCCCCAGCATTTT
CASSLGGVSQPQHF
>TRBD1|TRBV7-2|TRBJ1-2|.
TGTGCCAGCAGCACCCCAGCCGGGACAGGGAACTATGGCTACACCTTC
CASSTPAGTGNYGYTF
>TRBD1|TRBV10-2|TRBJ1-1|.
TGCGCCAGCAGTGATTCACAGGGGATGAACACTGAAGCTTTCTTT
CASSDSQGMNTEAFF
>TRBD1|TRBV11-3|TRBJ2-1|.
TGTGCCAGCAGCCATACAGGGGGCGCGGGGCAGTTCTTC
CASSHTGGAGQFF
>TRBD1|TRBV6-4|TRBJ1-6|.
TGTGCCAGCAGTGAACAGGGGATCGGGAATTCACCCCTCCACTTT
CASSEQGIGNSPLHF
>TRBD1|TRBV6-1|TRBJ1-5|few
TGTGCCAGCAGTGGCATGGGACAGGGAGTCAATAGCAATCAGCCCCAGCATTTT
CASSGMGQGVNSNQPQHF
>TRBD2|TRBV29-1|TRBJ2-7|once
TGCAGCGTTGCTACGCGGGGGGGCTACGAGCAGTACTTC
CSVATRGGYEQYF
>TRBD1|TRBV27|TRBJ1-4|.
TGTGCCAGCAGTTTATCAACAGGGGTGAATGAAAAACTGTTTTTT
CASSLSTGVNEKLFF
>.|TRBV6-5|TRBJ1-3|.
TGTGCCAGCAGCAATACAGGGTCTGGAAACACCATATATTTT
CASSNTGSGNTIYF
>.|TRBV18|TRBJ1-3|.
TGTGCCAGCTCACCAGACAGGAACTCTGGAAACACCATATATTTT
CASSPDRNSGNTIYF
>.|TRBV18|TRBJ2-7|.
TGTGCCAGCTCACCACCCTTAGGGAGCTCCTACGAGCAGTACTTC
CASSPPLGSSYEQYF
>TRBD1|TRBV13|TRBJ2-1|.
TGTGCCAGCAGCTCCGGGACAGGGGAACCCTACAATGAGCAGTTCTTC
CASSSGTGEPYNEQFF
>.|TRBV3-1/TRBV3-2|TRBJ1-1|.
TGTGCCAGCAGCCAAGGGGCCCCAGGTAGCACTGAAGCTTTCTTT
CASSQGAPGSTEAFF
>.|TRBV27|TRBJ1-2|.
TGTCCGCTCCCGGGACCCCAGGGGTATGGCTACACCTTC
CPLPGPQGYGYTF
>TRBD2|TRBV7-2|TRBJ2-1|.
TGTGCCAGCAGCTTATCCCCTAGCGGGGGGAGGAATGAGCAGTTCTTC
CASSLSPSGGRNEQFF
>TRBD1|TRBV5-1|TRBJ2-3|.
TGCGCCAGCAGCTTGGCACGGACAGGTCGCGCAGATACGCAGTATTTT
CASSLARTGRADTQYF
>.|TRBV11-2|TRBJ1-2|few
TGTGCCAGCAGCCCAGGGACATATAACTATGGCTACACCTTC
CASSPGTYNYGYTF
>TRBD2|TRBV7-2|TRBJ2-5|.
TGTGCCAGCAGCCGCGGGGGGGGACAAGAGACCCAGTACTTC
CASSRGGGQETQYF
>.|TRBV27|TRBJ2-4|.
TGTGCCAGCAGTCGGGGTGGGGACATTCAGTACTTC
CASSRGGDIQYF
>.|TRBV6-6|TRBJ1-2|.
TGTGCCAGCAGTTACGCAACCTCTAACTATGGCTACACCTTC
CASSYATSNYGYTF
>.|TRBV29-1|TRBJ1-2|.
TGCAGCGTTCCAACGGGAGCTATGGGCTACACCTTC
CSVPTGAMGYTF
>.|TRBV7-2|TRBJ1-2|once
TGTGCCAGCAGCTCGACTCCGCCAGGGAGTAACTATGGCTACACCTTC
CASSSTPPGSNYGYTF
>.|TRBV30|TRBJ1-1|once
TGTGCCTGGAGTTCGGAGAACACTGAAGCTTTCTTT
CAWSSENTEAFF
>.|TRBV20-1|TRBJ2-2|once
TGCAGTGCTAGTGTAAATTCCGGGGAGCTGTTTTTT
CSASVNSGELFF
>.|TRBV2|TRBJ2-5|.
TGTGCCGGCAGTGAAGGGCTAGCGAAGAGAAGAGAAACCCAGTACTTC
CAGSEGLAKRRETQYF
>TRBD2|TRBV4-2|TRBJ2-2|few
TGTGCCATTGGGGGGGAGGCGAACACCGGGGAGCTGTTTTTT
CAIGGEANTGELFF
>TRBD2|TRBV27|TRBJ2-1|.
TGTGCCAGCGGTGGACTAGCGGGGGGCAACAATGAGCAGTTCTTC
CASGGLAGGNNEQFF
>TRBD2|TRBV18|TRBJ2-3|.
TGTGCCAGCTCCTCGGAATCACTAGCGGCCACAGATACGCAGTATTTT
CASSSESLAATDTQYF
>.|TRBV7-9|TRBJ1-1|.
TGTGCCAGCAGCTTAGGGCCCGGACGGACAGATGAAGCTTTCTTT
CASSLGPGRTDEAFF
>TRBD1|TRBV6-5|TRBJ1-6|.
TGTGCCAGCTGTCTCCGGGACAGCGCTGGCTCACCCCTCCACTTT
CASCLRDSAGSPLHF
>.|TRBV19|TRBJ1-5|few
TGTGCCAGTAGTATAGGGCAGCTTAGCAATCAGCCCCAGCATTTT
CASSIGQLSNQPQHF
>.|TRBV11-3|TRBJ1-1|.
TGTGCCAGCAGCTTTACCTTAGTCACTGAAGCTTTCTTT
CASSFTLVTEAFF
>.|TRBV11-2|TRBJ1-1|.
TGTGCCAGCAGCGCCCGGGACCCCAACACTGAAGCTTTCTTT
CASSARDPNTEAFF
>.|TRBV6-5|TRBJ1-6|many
TGTGCCAGCTCCCCCGAAGGACAGCTTTCTATCCCCCTCCACTTT
CASSPEGQLSIPLHF
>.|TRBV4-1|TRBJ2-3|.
TGCGCCAGCAGCCCCCAGCCCCTTAAAGCAGATACGCAGTATTTT
CASSPQPLKADTQYF
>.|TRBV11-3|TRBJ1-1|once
TGTGCCAGCAGCTCAGACCGGCTATCACGGCCAGCTTTCTTT
CASSSDRLSRPAFF
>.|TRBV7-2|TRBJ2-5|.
TGTGCCAGCAGCTTAGCATCGGGCAGCTTAGGGGAGACCCAGTACTTC
CASSLASGSLGETQYF
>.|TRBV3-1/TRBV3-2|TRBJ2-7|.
TGTGCCAGCAGTCAGGATACGTGGCAGTACTTC
CASSQDTWQYF
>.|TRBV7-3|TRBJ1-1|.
TGTGCCAGCAGCCCAACGGGGGGGAACACTGAAGCTTTCTTT
CASSPTGGNTEAFF